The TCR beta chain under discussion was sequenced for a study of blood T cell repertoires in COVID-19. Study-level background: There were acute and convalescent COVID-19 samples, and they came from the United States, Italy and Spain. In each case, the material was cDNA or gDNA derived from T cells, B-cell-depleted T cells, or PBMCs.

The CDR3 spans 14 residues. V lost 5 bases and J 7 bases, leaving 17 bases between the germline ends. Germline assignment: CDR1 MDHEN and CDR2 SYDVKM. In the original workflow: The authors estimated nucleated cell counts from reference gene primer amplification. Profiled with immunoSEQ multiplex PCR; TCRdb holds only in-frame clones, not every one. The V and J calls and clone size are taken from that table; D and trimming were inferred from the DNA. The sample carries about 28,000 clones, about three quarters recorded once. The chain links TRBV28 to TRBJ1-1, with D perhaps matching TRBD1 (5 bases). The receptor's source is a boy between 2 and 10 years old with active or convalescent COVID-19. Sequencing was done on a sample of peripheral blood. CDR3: CASSPPIGQGEAFF. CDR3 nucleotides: TGTGCCAGCAGTCCCCCCATTGGGCAGGGTGAAGCTTTCTTT.